This T cell receptor (beta chain) emerged from a study of graft-versus-host responses after intestinal transplantation (dated by TCRdb to about 2021). Study-level background: The transplants that recipients got were multivisceral, liver-intestinal, or isolated intestinal. Of the approximately 25 intestinal transplant recipients enrolled in the cohort, one of whom was a retransplant, a few patients without pretransplant specimens were excluded. Every recipient was given anti-thymocyte globulin induction, followed by about 3 years of maintenance tacrolimus and steroids. Alloreactive clones were identified by sequencing pre-transplant mixed lymphocyte reaction products and comparing them with unstimulated pre-transplant donor and recipient T cells. Donor T cell macrochimerism was defined as a peak of at least 4% donor T cells among recipient peripheral blood mononuclear cells. After intestinal transplantation, graft-versus-host and host-versus-graft alloreactive T cell clones were followed in the graft, circulation and bone marrow using bulk TCR-beta CDR3 sequencing. Rather than being sequenced by the commercial service, samples from a few later patients were sequenced in-house on an Illumina MiSeq and processed with MiXCR. Broad study findings and their caveats: GvH clones were detected in recipient bone marrow, and some of these GvH clones were observed earlier in ileal mucosa or blood, consistent with an intestinal mucosal origin. Early after transplant, declines in HvG clones were associated with peak levels of circulating GvH clones. High GvH to HvG T cell clonal ratios were observed in the allografts of patients with donor T cell macrochimerism. The relatively low number and heterogeneity of intestinal transplant patients limited the conclusions.

Looking up the germline V gene yields CDR1 SGDLS and CDR2 YYNGEE. The CDR3 holds 15 amino acids from the cysteine to the phenylalanine. The read is trimmed to its CDR3 DNA, 45 bases read in frame from base 1. Trimming takes 3 bases from V and 2 bases from J, and the germline ends sit 13 bases apart. The time point label for this specimen denotes: cells obtained before transplantation from donor or recipient. In the mixed lymphocyte reactions, about 200,000 CFSE-labeled pre-transplant responders were plated with about 200,000 irradiated violet-dye-labeled stimulators and cultured for approximately 6 days. Proliferating CD3+CD4+CFSE-low and CD3+CD8+CFSE-low responder cells were FACS-sorted on a BD Influx sorter after the mixed lymphocyte reaction. Library creation used the immunoSEQ multiplex PCR assay. For most patients, genomic DNA was isolated using the Qiagen DNeasy Blood and Tissue Kit and was shipped frozen to Adaptive Biotechnologies for TCR sequencing. Adaptive Biotechnologies carried out high-throughput TCR-beta CDR3 sequencing of genomic DNA for most patients. The authors' analysis ran thus. TCR sequencing data for roughly 18 patients were retrieved from Adaptive's ImmunoSEQ software; three other patients were processed with MiXCR and VDJtools. CD4 versus CD8 sorting errors were corrected by removing sequences found in both subsets at a frequency ratio below 5:1. CDR3 nucleotide sequences shared between donor and recipient were removed because the origin of such sequences could not be assigned. To be classed as alloreactive, a clone needed at least 2-fold expansion over unstimulated cells and a minimum CFSE-low frequency of 0.002% (template counts) or 0.001% (read counts). A clone was considered mappable if detected in the sequenced pre-transplant spleen, lymph node, or MLR CFSE-low populations of the donor or recipient. The cumulative frequency of alloreactive clones was calculated as a percentage of all sequences, weighted by copy number. The immuneACCESS repertoire file appears here via TCRdb, limited to in-frame rearrangements. These files lack a portion of the clones; in checked studies, under half of the deficit traces to unresolved V genes, and the cause of the others is not known. That table gives V, J and clone size, and the DNA gave D and trimming. Here the sample has 15,000 to 18,000 clones; about 33% occur a single time. The ten largest account for around 3.8% of the sample.

Note on this clone: No base quality information exists; no much larger clone differs at one position.

The specimen comprised alloreactive CD4+ T cells from a mixed lymphocyte reaction culture, sampled before intestinal transplant. Reading the label with the study, this specimen's cell subset or site is: CFSE-low proliferating T cells sorted from approximately 6-day pre-transplant mixed lymphocyte reaction (GvH or HvG direction). The V and J genes are TRBV9 and TRBJ2-3; the D segment could be TRBD2, given 6 matching bases. The sequence was collected from a human patient who received an intestinal transplant. In nucleotides, the sequence is TGTGCCAGCAGCGCGCCGGGACTTGCCACAGATACGCAGTATTTT. Translated, it gives CASSAPGLATDTQYF. With the portions outside the CDR3 filled from the reference TRBV9 and TRBJ2-3 genes, the complete variable region becomes DSGVTQTPKHLITATGQRVTLRCSPRSGDLSVYWYQQSLDQGLQFLIQYYNGEERAKGNILERFSAQQFPDLHSELNLSSLELGDSALYFCASSAPGLATDTQYFGPGTRLTVL.